This T cell receptor (beta chain) was sequenced in a study of T cell responses to AZD1222 COVID-19 vaccine. Study-level results: Donors were mostly white British, more females; clonal diversity possibly underestimated. Scientists sampled the repertoires only once the peak T cell response had passed.

The repertoire was sequenced with immunoSEQ multiplex PCR; TCRdb's copy has only in-frame clones and lacks some. The sample lists around 150,000 clones, about 95% occurring once. The germline V and J ends were trimmed by 1 base and 9 bases, with 10 bases remaining between them. Germline V gene data show CDR1 as MGHDK and CDR2 as SYGVNS. The CDR3 is made up of 13 amino acids. Turning to this clone: Its antigen is not identified.

The specimen was peripheral blood, collected on day 0 of AZD1222 vaccination. The rearrangement joins TRBV25-1 to TRBJ1-5; D possibly corresponds to TRBD1 (5 bases). The clonotype originates from an adult in good health. CDR3 sequence reads: CASSESRGSPQHF. As DNA, the CDR3 is TGTGCCAGCAGTGAATCAAGGGGCTCGCCCCAGCATTTT.